This T cell receptor (beta chain) was identified during a study of cytomegalovirus exposure and HLA in healthy donors. Study as a whole: The same platform was used for the 130 or so validation repertoires as for the roughly 660 first-cohort repertoires, as reported in a later analysis.

The donors were members of the validation cohort, which comprised 100 to 150 subjects and was separate from the first cohort of roughly 700 subjects. The CDR3 has 15 residues. The junction had 4 bases not matched to a gene; V was cut back by 5 bases and J by 0 bases. Germline CDR1 reads SEHNR; CDR2 reads FQNEAQ (reference sequence). Regarding the study as a whole: Across donors, most TCRs were seen rarely, yet some public ones were widespread. CMV antigen specificity of a few CMV-associated chains was confirmed in vitro.

With regard to this clone: Its cognate antigen is unknown.

TCRdb's table, derived via immunoSEQ multiplex PCR, lists solely in-frame clones and lacks some. The table lists fewer than 120,000 clones, more than 70% of them singletons. The TCR was taken from a woman under 30 in good health and CMV-seronegative. The sequencing sample was made of PBMCs. The chain combines TRBV7-9 with TRBJ1-3, with 7 positions matching TRBD1. CDR3 in DNA: TGTGCCAGCAGCCGGGACAGTTACTCTGGAAACACCATATATTTT. This codes for CASSRDSYSGNTIYF.